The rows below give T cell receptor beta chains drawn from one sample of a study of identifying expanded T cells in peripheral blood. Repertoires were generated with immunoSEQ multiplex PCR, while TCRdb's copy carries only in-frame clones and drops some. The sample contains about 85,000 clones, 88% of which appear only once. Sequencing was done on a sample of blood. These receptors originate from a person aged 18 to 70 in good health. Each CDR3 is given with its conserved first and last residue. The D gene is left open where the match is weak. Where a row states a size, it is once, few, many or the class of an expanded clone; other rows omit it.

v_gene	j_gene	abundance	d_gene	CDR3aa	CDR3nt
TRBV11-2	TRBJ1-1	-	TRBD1	CASSYRTGPNTEAFF	TGTGCCAGCAGCTATCGGACAGGGCCGAACACTGAAGCTTTCTTT
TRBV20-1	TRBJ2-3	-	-	CSASRVDTQYF	TGCAGTGCTAGTCGTGTAGATACGCAGTATTTT
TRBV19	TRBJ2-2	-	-	CATASERQVNTGELFF	TGTGCCACCGCCTCCGAGCGGCAGGTTAACACCGGGGAGCTGTTTTTT
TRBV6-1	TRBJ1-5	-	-	CASTPDGLSNQPQHF	TGTGCCAGCACCCCTGACGGACTTAGCAATCAGCCCCAGCATTTT
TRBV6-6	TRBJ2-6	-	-	CASSPLSGANVLTF	TGTGCCAGCAGCCCCCTCTCTGGGGCCAACGTCCTGACTTTC
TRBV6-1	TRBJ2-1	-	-	CASSEETAGHNEQFF	TGTGCCAGCAGTGAAGAAACGGCAGGACACAATGAGCAGTTCTTC
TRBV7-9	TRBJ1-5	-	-	CASSLEYSNQPQHF	TGTGCCAGCAGCTTAGAGTATAGCAATCAGCCCCAGCATTTT
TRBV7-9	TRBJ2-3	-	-	CASSLGGPSTDTQYF	TGTGCCAGCAGCTTAGGGGGTCCCTCCACAGATACGCAGTATTTT
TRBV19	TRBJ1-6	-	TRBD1	CASSARDSQNSPLHF	TGTGCCAGTAGTGCCCGGGACAGCCAGAATTCACCCCTCCACTTT
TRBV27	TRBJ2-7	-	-	CASSASGHTYYEQYF	TGTGCCAGCAGTGCCTCGGGACACACTTACTACGAGCAGTACTTC
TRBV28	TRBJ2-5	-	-	CASSKTRGYQETQYF	TGTGCCAGCAGTAAGACACGGGGGTACCAAGAGACCCAGTACTTC
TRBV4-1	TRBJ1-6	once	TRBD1	CASSQTPWDRGLNSPLHF	TGCGCCAGCAGCCAAACCCCTTGGGACAGGGGGCTGAATTCACCCCTCCACTTT
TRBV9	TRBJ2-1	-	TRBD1	CASSARDRVDDGEQFF	TGTGCCAGCAGCGCCCGGGACAGGGTGGACGATGGTGAGCAGTTCTTC
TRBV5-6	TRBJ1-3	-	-	CASSLGQASGNTIYF	TGTGCCAGCAGCTTGGGGCAGGCGTCGGGAAACACCATATATTTT
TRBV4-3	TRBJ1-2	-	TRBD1	CASSQGTQDRGRGGYTF	TGCGCCAGCAGCCAAGGGACACAGGACAGGGGGCGTGGGGGCTACACCTTC
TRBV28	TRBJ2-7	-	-	CASTIGVKPYEQYF	TGTGCCAGCACCATAGGGGTGAAGCCCTACGAGCAGTACTTC
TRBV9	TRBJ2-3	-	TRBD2	CASSSRGGTPSTDTQYF	TGTGCCAGCAGCTCCCGCGGGGGGACCCCGTCCACAGATACGCAGTATTTT
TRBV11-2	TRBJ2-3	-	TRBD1	CASSSRLVSGGYRTDTQYF	TGTGCCAGCAGCTCCCGCCTCGTGTCAGGGGGTTACCGCACAGATACGCAGTATTTT
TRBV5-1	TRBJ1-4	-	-	CASSPNPGENEKLFF	TGCGCCAGCAGCCCGAACCCAGGGGAAAATGAAAAACTGTTTTTT
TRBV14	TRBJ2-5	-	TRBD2	CASSPLAWGGSETQYF	TGTGCCAGCAGCCCCCTAGCGTGGGGGGGGTCTGAGACCCAGTACTTC
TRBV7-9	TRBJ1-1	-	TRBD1	CASSDRTGEAFF	TGTGCCAGCAGCGACCGGACAGGCGAAGCTTTCTTT
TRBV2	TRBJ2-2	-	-	CASTGDTGELFF	TGTGCCAGCACAGGGGACACCGGGGAGCTGTTTTTT